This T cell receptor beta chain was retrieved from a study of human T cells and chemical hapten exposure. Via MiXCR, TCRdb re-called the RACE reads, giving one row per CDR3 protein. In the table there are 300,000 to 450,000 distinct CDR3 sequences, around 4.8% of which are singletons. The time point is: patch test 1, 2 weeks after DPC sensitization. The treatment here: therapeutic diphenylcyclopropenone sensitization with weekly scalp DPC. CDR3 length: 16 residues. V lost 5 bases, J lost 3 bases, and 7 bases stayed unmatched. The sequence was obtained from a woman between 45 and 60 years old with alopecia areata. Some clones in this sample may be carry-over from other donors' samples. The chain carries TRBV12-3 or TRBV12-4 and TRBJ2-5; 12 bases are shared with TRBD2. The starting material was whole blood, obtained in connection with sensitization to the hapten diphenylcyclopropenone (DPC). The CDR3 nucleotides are TGTGCCAGCAGTCCCCCTAGCGGGAGGGGGGAAGAGACCCAGTACTTC. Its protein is CASSPPSGRGEETQYF.